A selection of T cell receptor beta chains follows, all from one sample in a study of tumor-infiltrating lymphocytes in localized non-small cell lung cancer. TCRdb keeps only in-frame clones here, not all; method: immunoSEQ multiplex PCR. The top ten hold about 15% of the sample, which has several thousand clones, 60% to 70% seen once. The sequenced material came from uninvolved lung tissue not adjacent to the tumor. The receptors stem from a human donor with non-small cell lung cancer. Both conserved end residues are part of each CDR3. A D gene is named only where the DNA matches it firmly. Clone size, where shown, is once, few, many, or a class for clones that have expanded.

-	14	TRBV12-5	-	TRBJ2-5	CASGLTWDIETQYF	TGTGCTAGTGGTTTGACCTGGGACATTGAGACCCAGTACTTC
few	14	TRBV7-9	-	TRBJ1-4	CASTHTGAGEKLFF	TGTGCCAGCACCCACACGGGGGCAGGGGAAAAACTGTTTTTT
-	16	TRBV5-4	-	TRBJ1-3	CASSLGAGARGNTIYF	TGTGCCAGCAGCTTGGGGGCGGGGGCGCGTGGAAACACCATATATTTT
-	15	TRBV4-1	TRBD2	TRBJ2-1	CASRGSGLAGLVQFF	TGCGCCAGCAGGGGATCGGGACTAGCGGGGTTAGTGCAGTTCTTC
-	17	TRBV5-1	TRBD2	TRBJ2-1	CASSLAGVAGGVNEQFF	TGCGCCAGCAGCTTGGCGGGGGTTGCGGGAGGTGTGAATGAGCAGTTCTTC
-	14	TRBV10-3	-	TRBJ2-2	CAIRPTANTGELFF	TGTGCCATCAGGCCGACAGCGAACACCGGGGAGCTGTTTTTT
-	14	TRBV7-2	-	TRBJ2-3	CASSLGTSTDTQYF	TGTGCCAGCAGCTTAGGGACTAGCACAGATACGCAGTATTTT
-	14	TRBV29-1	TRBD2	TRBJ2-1	CSVEGLADYNEQFF	TGCAGCGTGGAAGGACTAGCGGACTACAATGAGCAGTTCTTC
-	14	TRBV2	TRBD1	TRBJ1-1	CASSENRGYTEAFF	TGTGCCAGCAGTGAAAACAGGGGGTATACTGAAGCTTTCTTT
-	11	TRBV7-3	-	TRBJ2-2	CASSNAGELFF	TGTGCCAGCAGCAACGCCGGGGAGCTGTTTTTT
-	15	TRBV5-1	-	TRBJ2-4	CASSLDRSLENIQYF	TGCGCCAGCAGCTTGGACAGATCCCTTGAAAACATTCAGTACTTC
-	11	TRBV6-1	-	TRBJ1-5	CASRSNQPQHF	TGTGCCAGCAGATCAAATCAGCCCCAGCATTTT
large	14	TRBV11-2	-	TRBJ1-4	CASSLGGGGEKLFF	TGTGCCAGCAGCCTTGGGGGGGGAGGTGAAAAACTGTTTTTT
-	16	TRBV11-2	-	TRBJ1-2	CASSLATGIANYGYTF	TGTGCCAGCAGCTTAGCAACAGGGATAGCTAACTATGGCTACACCTTC
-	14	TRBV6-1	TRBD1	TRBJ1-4	CASSPQDRGEKLFF	TGTGCCAGCAGTCCCCAGGACAGGGGAGAAAAACTGTTTTTT
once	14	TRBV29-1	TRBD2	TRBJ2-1	CSVGSGRAGNEQFF	TGCAGCGTAGGTAGCGGGAGGGCCGGGAATGAGCAGTTCTTC
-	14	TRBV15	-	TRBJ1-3	CATSIPGRLDTIYF	TGTGCCACCAGCATCCCCGGGAGATTAGACACCATATATTTT
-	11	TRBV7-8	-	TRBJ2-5	CASSPQETQYF	TGTGCCAGCAGCCCCCAAGAGACCCAGTACTTC
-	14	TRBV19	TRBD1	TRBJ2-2	CASRDRVTGGELFF	TGTGCCAGTCGGGACAGGGTAACGGGCGGGGAGCTGTTTTTT
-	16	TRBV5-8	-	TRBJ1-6	CASEDRMSSYNSPLHF	TGTGCCAGCGAGGACCGTATGAGCTCCTATAATTCACCCCTCCACTTT
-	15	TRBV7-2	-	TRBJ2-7	CASSQDSEGTYEQYF	TGTGCCAGCAGCCAGGACAGCGAGGGGACCTACGAGCAGTACTTC
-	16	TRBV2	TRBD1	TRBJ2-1	CASSYGIGGLEGQQFF	TGTGCCAGCAGTTACGGAATAGGGGGCCTAGAGGGTCAGCAGTTCTTC
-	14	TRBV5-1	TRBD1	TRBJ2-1	CASSWTGGRNEQFF	TGCGCCAGCAGTTGGACAGGTGGAAGGAATGAGCAGTTCTTC
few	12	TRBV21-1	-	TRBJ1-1	CASGGVNTEAFF	TGTGCCAGCGGGGGGGTGAACACTGAAGCTTTCTTT
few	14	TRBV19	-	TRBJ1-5	CASRRGANHQPQHF	TGTGCCAGTAGGCGGGGTGCCAATCATCAGCCCCAGCATTTT
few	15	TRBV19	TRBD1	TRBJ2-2	CASSKMTGSGGELFF	TGTGCCAGTAGTAAGATGACAGGGTCGGGCGGGGAGCTGTTTTTT
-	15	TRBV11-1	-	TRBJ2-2	CASSSFGTPTGELFF	TGTGCCAGCAGTTCCTTCGGGACTCCCACCGGGGAGCTGTTTTTT
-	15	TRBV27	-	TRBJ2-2	CASSIRTGPTGELFF	TGTGCCAGCAGTATTCGGACGGGACCCACCGGGGAGCTGTTTTTT
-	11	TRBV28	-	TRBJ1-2	CASSSRRGYTF	TGTGCCAGCAGTTCCCGAAGGGGCTACACCTTC
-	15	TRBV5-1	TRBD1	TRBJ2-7	CASSLGGQGDIEQYF	TGCGCCAGCAGCTTGGGGGGTCAGGGGGATATCGAGCAGTACTTC
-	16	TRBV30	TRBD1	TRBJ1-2	CAWGSVPGQGYYGYTF	TGTGCCTGGGGCTCCGTCCCGGGACAGGGGTATTATGGCTACACCTTC
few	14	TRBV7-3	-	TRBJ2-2	CASALEVNTGELFF	TGTGCCAGCGCTCTGGAAGTAAACACCGGGGAGCTGTTTTTT
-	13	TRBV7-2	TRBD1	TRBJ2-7	CASSRLTGDEQYF	TGTGCCAGCAGCCGCCTGACAGGGGACGAGCAGTACTTC
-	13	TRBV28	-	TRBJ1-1	CASRGQGNTEAFF	TGTGCCAGCAGAGGGCAGGGGAACACTGAAGCTTTCTTT
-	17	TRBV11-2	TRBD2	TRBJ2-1	CASSLRVGLAGVNEQFF	TGTGCCAGCAGCCTACGCGTGGGACTAGCGGGAGTTAATGAGCAGTTCTTC
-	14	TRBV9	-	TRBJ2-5	CASSPGIFKETQYF	TGTGCCAGCAGCCCCGGAATTTTTAAAGAGACCCAGTACTTC
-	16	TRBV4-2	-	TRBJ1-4	CASSQDLYSGLLKLFF	TGTGCCAGCAGCCAAGATTTATACTCGGGACTGCTAAAACTGTTTTTT
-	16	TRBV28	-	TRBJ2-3	CASSPPLQGSTDTQYF	TGTGCCAGCAGTCCCCCACTCCAGGGGAGCACAGATACGCAGTATTTT
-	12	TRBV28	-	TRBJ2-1	CASLTVYNEQFF	TGTGCCAGCCTGACAGTATACAATGAGCAGTTCTTC
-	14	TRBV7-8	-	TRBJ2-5	CASSSGQTPETQYF	TGTGCCAGCAGCTCAGGACAGACCCCAGAGACCCAGTACTTC
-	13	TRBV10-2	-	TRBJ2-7	CASSEATRGEQYF	TGCGCCAGCAGTGAGGCTACTAGGGGCGAGCAGTACTTC
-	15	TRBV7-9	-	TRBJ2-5	CASSLGAGSEETQYF	TGTGCCAGCAGCTTAGGGGCAGGCTCTGAAGAGACCCAGTACTTC
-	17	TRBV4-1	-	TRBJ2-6	CASSQVGLGSGANVLTF	TGCGCCAGCAGCCAAGTAGGTCTGGGCTCTGGGGCCAACGTCCTGACTTTC
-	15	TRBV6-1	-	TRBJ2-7	CASNMGVASSYEQYF	TGTGCCAGCAATATGGGGGTCGCCAGCTCCTACGAGCAGTACTTC
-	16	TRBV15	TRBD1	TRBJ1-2	CATSPRVRQGIRGYTF	TGTGCCACCAGCCCACGCGTACGACAGGGGATTAGAGGCTACACCTTC
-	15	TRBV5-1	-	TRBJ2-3	CASSFNTPGQGTQYF	TGCGCCAGCAGCTTTAATACACCCGGGCAAGGTACGCAGTATTTT
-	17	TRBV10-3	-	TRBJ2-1	CAISGTPGGASYNEQFF	TGTGCCATCAGTGGAACCCCGGGGGGCGCGTCCTACAATGAGCAGTTCTTC
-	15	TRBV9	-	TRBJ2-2	CASSVEGANTGELFF	TGTGCCAGCAGCGTAGAGGGGGCGAACACCGGGGAGCTGTTTTTT
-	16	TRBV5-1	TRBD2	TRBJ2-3	CASSFSSSGSTDTQYF	TGCGCCAGCAGCTTCTCCTCTAGCGGGAGCACAGATACGCAGTATTTT
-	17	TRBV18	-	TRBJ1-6	CASSRGQGDSYNSPLHF	TGTGCCAGCTCACGGGGGCAAGGGGACTCCTATAATTCACCCCTCCACTTT
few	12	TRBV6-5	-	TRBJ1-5	CASSGTNQPQHF	TGTGCCTCCAGCGGGACCAATCAGCCCCAGCATTTT
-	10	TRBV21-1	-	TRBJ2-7	CASSRNEQYF	TGTGCCAGCAGCCGAAACGAGCAGTACTTC
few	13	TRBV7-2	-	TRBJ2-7	CASSLNREREQYF	TGTGCCAGCAGCTTAAACAGGGAGAGGGAGCAGTACTTC
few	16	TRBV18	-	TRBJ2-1	CASSPPQGVSYNEQFF	TGTGCCAGCTCACCACCACAAGGGGTTTCATACAATGAGCAGTTCTTC
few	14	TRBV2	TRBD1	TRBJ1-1	CASSADRVNTEAFF	TGTGCCAGCAGCGCGGACAGGGTGAACACTGAAGCTTTCTTT
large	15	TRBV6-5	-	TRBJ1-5	CASSLLGTDNQPQHF	TGTGCCAGCAGCTTACTTGGGACGGACAATCAGCCCCAGCATTTT
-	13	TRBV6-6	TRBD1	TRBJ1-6	CASSLQGTSPLHF	TGTGCCAGCAGCCTACAGGGGACCTCACCCCTCCACTTT
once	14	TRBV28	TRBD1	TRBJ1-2	CASSSGTGNYGYTF	TGTGCCAGCAGTTCAGGGACAGGGAACTATGGCTACACCTTC
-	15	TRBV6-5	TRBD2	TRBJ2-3	CASARLAGGADTQYF	TGTGCCAGCGCCCGACTAGCAGGTGGGGCAGATACGCAGTATTTT
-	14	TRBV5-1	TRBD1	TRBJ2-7	CASSLAGQTYEQYF	TGCGCCAGCAGCTTGGCGGGACAGACCTACGAGCAGTACTTC